Presented here are 22 T cell receptor beta chains from one specimen sequenced in a study of T cells after posttransplantation cyclophosphamide. Assay used: immunoSEQ multiplex PCR; TCRdb lists only in-frame clones, some missing. There are more than 35,000 clones in the sample, none observed a single time. Input material: PBMCs. The source of these receptors is a man in his forties or fifties in good health, CMV-negative, and a related stem cell transplant donor.

In its sample, this clone was seen many times. The chain has TRBV7-6 and TRBJ2-7; 10 bases are a match to TRBD2. Unmatched junction bases numbered 7, after V lost 2 bases and J lost 6 bases. Germline-derived CDR1 and CDR2 are SGHVS and FNYEAQ. CDR3 length: 15 amino acids. CDR3 DNA sequence: TGTGCCAGCAGCTTAACCAATGGACTAGCGGTCGAGCAGTACTTC. Its translation: CASSLTNGLAVEQYF.

The chain combines TRBV5-1 with TRBJ2-5, with D hard to call. Trimming cost V 0 bases and J 2 bases, with 11 bases left between them. The length of the CDR3 is 15 residues. Germline V lookup: CDR1 SGHRS, CDR2 YFSETQ. CDR3 protein: CASSLGVRFQETQYF. The DNA of the CDR3 is TGCGCCAGCAGCTTGGGTGTCAGATTTCAAGAGACCCAGTACTTC.

In its sample, this clone was seen many times. Written as DNA, the CDR3 is TGTGCCAGCAGTTTTGTTCAGGGTTCTGAAGCTTTCTTT. It encodes CASSFVQGSEAFF. The chain combines TRBV27 with TRBJ1-1, with D perhaps TRBD1 (5 bases). CDR1 is MNHEY and CDR2 is SMNVEV in the germline V gene (reference sequence). This CDR3 is built from 13 residues. V was cut by 3 bases and J by 6 bases, with 11 bases left in between.

This clone was observed many times. The chain employs TRBV6-4 and TRBJ2-1; 10 bases agree with TRBD2. Germline V gives CDR1 MRHNA, CDR2 SNTAGT. V was pared by 3 bases and J by 8 bases, with 10 bases of the junction left unmatched. The CDR3 extends over 16 amino acids. CDR3 region: CASSETSGGEWDEQFF. As DNA, the CDR3 is TGTGCCAGCAGTGAGACCAGCGGGGGGGAATGGGATGAGCAGTTCTTC.

The sample holds many counts of this clone. The CDR3 region is CASSAVVWRGGYTF. The DNA of the CDR3 is TGTGCCAGCAGTGCCGTCGTATGGAGGGGTGGCTACACCTTC. The chain recombines TRBV6-4 with TRBJ1-2; TRBD1 might be the D (5 bases). CDR1 is MRHNA, CDR2 SNTAGT, per germline. The CDR3 runs 14 residues. V was shortened by 4 bases and J by 7 bases, with 16 bases between the two germline ends.

There are many counts of this clone. The rearrangement links TRBV9 to TRBJ2-1, with 10 bases aligning to TRBD2. The CDR3 loop spans 16 amino acids. CDR1 SGDLS and CDR2 YYNGEE come from the germline V gene. The V gene end was trimmed by 4 bases and the J gene end by 3 bases; junction bases not matched to a gene: 7. CDR3: CASSLRTSGYYNEQFF. In DNA, the CDR3 is TGTGCCAGCAGCTTAAGGACTAGCGGTTACTACAATGAGCAGTTCTTC.

In its sample, this clone was seen many times. V usage is TRBV7-8 and J usage is TRBJ2-7; 8 bases are shared with TRBD2. The CDR3 sequence is 13 residues long. The germline V gene has CDR1 SGHVS and CDR2 FQNEAQ. Losses at the gene ends were 6 bases for V and 2 bases for J; bases not matched to a gene: 3. Here the CDR3 DNA reads TGTGCCAGCAGGCGGGAGGCGGCCTACGAGCAGTACTTC. It translates to CASRREAAYEQYF.

Ten or more counts support this clone. The CDR3 loop reads CASSLLQGQEQYF. The CDR3 bases are TGCGCCAGCAGCTTGTTGCAGGGACAAGAGCAGTACTTC. This sequence joins TRBV5-1 and TRBJ2-7, with TRBD1 as a possible D gene (6 bases). The CDR3 is 13 residues long. Trimming took off 1 base at V and 7 bases at J, with 12 bases between the two ends. The germline V gene encodes CDR1 SGHRS and CDR2 YFSETQ.

The chain carries TRBV7-6 and TRBJ2-3; D gene uncertain. Germline assignment: CDR1 SGHVS and CDR2 FNYEAQ. The CDR3 extends over 16 amino acids. V lost 0 bases and J lost 2, with 12 bases in between. The CDR3 loop is CASSLASTHFTDTQYF. CDR3 DNA: TGTGCCAGCAGCTTAGCGTCCACCCACTTCACAGATACGCAGTATTTT.

This clone was counted ten times or more. This chain uses TRBV7-2 with TRBJ2-5, with 7 bases matching TRBD1. Per the germline V gene, CDR1 is SGHTA and CDR2 is FQGNSA. The CDR3 is 16 amino acids. V shed 3 bases and J 7 bases; nucleotides not matched to a gene: 14. The chain's CDR3 is CASSFRQGVETGTQYF. CDR3 in DNA: TGTGCCAGCAGCTTCCGACAGGGAGTAGAAACAGGGACCCAGTACTTC.

Ten or more counts support this clone. This chain connects TRBV9 to TRBJ1-4; 10 nucleotides align to TRBD1. CDR1 is SGDLS and CDR2 is YYNGEE in the germline V gene. V lost 3 bases and J lost 8; bases outside the gene matches: 7. CDR3 length: 15 amino acids. The CDR3 reads CASSGDRGRGEKLFF. In DNA form, the CDR3 reads TGTGCCAGCAGCGGTGACAGGGGGCGAGGGGAAAAACTGTTTTTT.

This clone has at least ten counts. The V and J genes are TRBV4-1 and TRBJ2-5, with 11 positions matching TRBD2. CDR1 is MGHRA and CDR2 is YSYEKL in the germline V gene. The CDR3 extends over 16 amino acids. With V trimmed by 2 bases and J by 7 bases, 9 bases remained unmatched. The CDR3 coding sequence is TGCGCCAGCAGCCAAACTAGCGGGGGCCTCGGGGGGACCCAGTACTTC. Residues: CASSQTSGGLGGTQYF.

This clone has a count of ten or more. The chain combines TRBV19 with TRBJ1-2, with 10 nucleotides matching TRBD1. The V and J ends lost 9 bases and 3 bases, in that order; junction bases with no gene match: 7. The CDR3 contains 14 residues. Germline assignment: CDR1 LNHDA and CDR2 SQIVND (reference sequence). The CDR3 spells CASLSGQGDYGYTF. DNA for the CDR3: TGTGCCAGCCTTTCCGGACAGGGGGACTATGGCTACACCTTC.

In this sample, this clone turned up many times. The chain joins TRBV11-3 to TRBJ2-3; maybe TRBD2 (5 bases). This CDR3 has 15 amino acids. The germline V and J ends were trimmed by 5 bases and 2 bases, with 14 bases remaining between them. In germline, CDR1 is SGHNT, CDR2 YENEEA. CDR3: CASSHRTDFTDTQYF. In DNA form, the CDR3 reads TGTGCCAGCAGCCACAGAACGGACTTCACAGATACGCAGTATTTT. The full variable domain, in which reference TRBV11-3 and TRBJ2-3 provide the parts outside the CDR3, is EAGVVQSPRYKIIEKKQPVAFWCNPISGHNTLYWYLQNLGQGPELLIRYENEEAVDDSQLPKDRFSAERLKGVDSTLKIQPAELGDSAVYLCASSHRTDFTDTQYFGPGTRLTVL.

This clone was picked up many times. The chain carries TRBV5-1 and TRBJ2-3; D might be TRBD2 (6 bases). V lost 1 base and J 2 bases, leaving 8 bases between the germline ends. The CDR3 totals 14 residues. The V gene's germline CDR1 is SGHRS and CDR2 YFSETQ. CDR3 coding DNA: TGCGCCAGCAGCTTGTGGGGGGACACAGATACGCAGTATTTT. Amino acid sequence: CASSLWGDTDTQYF.

This clone was counted many times. The chain is built from TRBV29-1 and TRBJ1-3; maybe TRBD1 (5 bases). Trimming left V 6 bases short and J 3 bases short, with 12 bases between. Germline CDR1 is SQVTM and CDR2 is ANQGSEA. The CDR3 covers 13 residues. The CDR3 bases are TGCAGCGTCTTGGGACTTTATGGAAACACCATATATTTT. Its protein is CSVLGLYGNTIYF.

This clone was observed at least ten times. V gene TRBV28 combines with J gene TRBJ1-4; TRBD1 aligns across 9 bases. Germline CDR1 MDHEN, CDR2 SYDVKM. The trim removed 6 bases at V and 4 bases at J, leaving 15 bases unmatched. This CDR3 is built from 18 residues. The CDR3: CASSHSPGQGLYNEKLFF. Written as DNA, the CDR3 is TGTGCCAGCAGCCACTCACCGGGACAGGGACTTTATAATGAAAAACTGTTTTTT.

This clone was seen many times. The chain couples TRBV7-9 to TRBJ2-1, with D perhaps matching TRBD2 (5 bases). With 0 bases removed from V and 7 bases from J, the gap between germline ends came to 13 bases. Germline V lookup: CDR1 SEHNR, CDR2 FQNEAQ (reference sequence). The CDR3 spans 15 residues. The DNA for the CDR3 is TGTGCCAGCAGCTTAGCTTCGGGAACGGTTAATGAGCAGTTCTTC. It encodes CASSLASGTVNEQFF.

This clone was seen at least ten times. One end of the junction is discordant with germline, which a read error may explain. This chain connects TRBV23-1 to TRBJ1-6; D gene uncertain. TRBV23-1 is designated an ORF whose function remains uncertain. The CDR3 length is 15 residues. CDR3 in amino acids: CASSQLALTFSPFHF. The CDR3 DNA reads TGCGCCAGCAGTCAATTAGCCCTGACGTTCTCACCCTTCCACTTT.

This clone was counted between two and nine times. V usage is TRBV27 and J usage is TRBJ2-3; possibly TRBD2 for D (5 bases). The CDR3 totals 16 residues. V was trimmed by 0 bases and J by 2 bases, leaving 12 bases between them. The germline V gene encodes CDR1 MNHEY and CDR2 SMNVEV (reference sequence). CDR3 region: CASSLSPGSFTDTQYF. The CDR3, as DNA: TGTGCCAGCAGTTTATCACCGGGATCTTTCACAGATACGCAGTATTTT.

This clone was observed at least ten times. The chain is built from TRBV5-1 and TRBJ1-1, with no clear D. The V gene's germline CDR1 is SGHRS and CDR2 YFSETQ. V was trimmed by 0 bases and J by 5 bases, leaving 11 bases between them. This CDR3 region has 14 residues. CDR3 in amino acids: CASSLEAARTEAFF. The CDR3 region has the DNA TGCGCCAGCAGCTTGGAGGCAGCCAGGACTGAAGCTTTCTTT.

V gene TRBV6-6 combines with J gene TRBJ1-5; D not resolved. Trimming left V 0 bases short and J 5 bases short, with 11 bases between. The germline CDR1 and CDR2 sequences are MNHNY and SVGAGI (reference sequence). The CDR3 totals 15 residues. The CDR3: CASSYSSQVDQPQHF. Here the CDR3 DNA reads TGTGCCAGCAGTTACTCGAGCCAGGTCGATCAGCCCCAGCATTTT.